What follows are 6 T cell receptor beta chains derived from one specimen sequenced in a study of CD8 T cells in ankylosing spondylitis. Overall study findings and caveats: Typical of ankylosing spondylitis blood, it appeared, was a TCR beta motif of eight highly homologous variants.

TCRdb re-called the 5' RACE reads through MiXCR, storing one row per CDR3 protein. The sample records 200,000 to 250,000 distinct CDR3 sequences, around 17% being singletons. No antigen has been identified for these receptors. The sample taken for sequencing was blood, either unsorted or a sorted T cell fraction (not recorded which). These receptors were taken from a male donor with ankylosing spondylitis.

This clonotype was seen only a few times. The chain combines TRBV7-9 with TRBJ1-2; no reliable D call. CDR3 size: 11 residues. V gave up 7 bases and J gave up 6 bases, with 9 bases separating them. Germline lookup yields CDR1 SEHNR and CDR2 FQNEAQ (reference sequence). The CDR3 sequence: CASTPFDGYTF. The DNA of the CDR3 is TGTGCCAGCACCCCTTTTGATGGCTACACCTTC.

V gene TRBV7-9 combines with J gene TRBJ2-1; 9 nucleotides match TRBD1. With V trimmed by 4 bases and J by 7 bases, 11 bases remained unmatched. The germline V gene encodes CDR1 SEHNR and CDR2 FQNEAQ (reference sequence). The CDR3 is made up of 16 amino acids. The CDR3 here is CASSSITGGAGNEQFF. DNA of the CDR3: TGTGCCAGCAGCTCTATCACAGGGGGCGCGGGGAATGAGCAGTTCTTC.

This clonotype has just a few counts. The chain joins TRBV20-1 to TRBJ2-3; tentative D call: TRBD2 (5 bases). The ends were cut back, 0 bases at V and 0 bases at J, with 16 bases in the middle. The CDR3 extends over 17 amino acids. The germline V gene has CDR1 DFQATT and CDR2 SNEGSKA (reference sequence). CDR3 sequence (DNA): TGCAGTGCTAGAGACCCCTCCCCGGGCGGGAGCACAGATACGCAGTATTTT. This gives the protein CSARDPSPGGSTDTQYF.

The chain has TRBV13 and TRBJ1-2; D may be TRBD1 (6 bases). The CDR3 contains 14 residues. Germline lookup yields CDR1 PRHDT and CDR2 FYEKMQ (reference sequence). V was trimmed by 3 bases and J by 4 bases, leaving 12 bases between them. As DNA, the CDR3 is TGTGCCAGCAGCTTTAAGGACAGAACCTATGGCTACACCTTC. Its protein is CASSFKDRTYGYTF.

The rearrangement links TRBV20-1 to TRBJ2-7, with TRBD2 matching over 7 bases. Trimming removed 3 bases from V and 7 bases from J; junction bases left unmatched: 15. The CDR3 consists of 15 residues. The V gene's germline CDR1 is DFQATT and CDR2 SNEGSKA (reference sequence). The CDR3 loop is CSARTSVTGGWEQYF. DNA of the CDR3: TGCAGTGCTAGGACCTCCGTAACGGGAGGTTGGGAGCAGTACTTC.

CDR3 in amino acids: CASSPGTDATPNQPQHF. CDR3 sequence (DNA): TGTGCCAGCAGCCCGGGGACAGACGCCACTCCTAATCAGCCCCAGCATTTT. This chain uses TRBV3-1 with TRBJ1-5, with TRBD1 identical over 7 bases. The germline gives CDR1 LGHDT, CDR2 YNNKEL (reference sequence). With 4 bases clipped from V and 4 bases from J, the junction kept 13 bases outside the gene matches. The CDR3 is made up of 17 amino acids.